A single sample is the source of the 9 T cell receptor beta chains below, sequenced in a study of blood T cell repertoires in COVID-19. This table comes from immunoSEQ multiplex PCR, and its TCRdb copy is limited to in-frame clones, with some not included. The sample has about 200,000 clones, roughly 90% seen once. Sequencing was done on a sample of PBMCs or T cells enriched from blood (not recorded which). These receptors were taken from a woman aged 18 to 35 who had recovered from COVID-19.

This clone was picked up a small number of times. The genes are TRBV30 and TRBJ1-1; a weak D match, TRBD1 (5 bases). The CDR3 runs 10 residues. Trimming removed 5 bases from V and 7 bases from J, with 8 bases in between. Per germline, CDR1 GTSNPN and CDR2 SVGIG (reference sequence). The CDR3 DNA reads TGTGCCTGGGGGGCTTTTGAAGCTTTCTTT. It is translated as CAWGAFEAFF. The whole variable domain, filled in from reference TRBV30 and TRBJ1-1, reads SQTIHQWPATLVQPVGSPLSLECTVEGTSNPNLYWYRQAAGRGLQLLFYSVGIGQISSEVPQNLSASRPQDRQFILSSKKLLLSDSGFYLCAWGAFEAFFGQGTRLTVV.

This clone was counted once. V gene TRBV7-2 combines with J gene TRBJ2-5; a possible D gene is TRBD1 (6 bases). There are 13 residues in the CDR3. Germline V lookup: CDR1 SGHTA, CDR2 FQGNSA. With 3 bases removed from V and 9 bases from J, the gap between germline ends came to 14 bases. The CDR3 spells CASSFRDTGAQYF. The CDR3 bases are TGTGCCAGCAGCTTCCGGGACACTGGGGCCCAGTACTTC.

This chain uses TRBV30 with TRBJ2-3, with 10 positions matching TRBD2. The CDR3 extends over 13 amino acids. Unmatched junction bases numbered 3, after V lost 1 base and J lost 8 bases. The germline V gene has CDR1 GTSNPN and CDR2 SVGIG (reference sequence). CDR3 region: CAWSALAGATQYF. In nucleotides, the CDR3 is TGTGCCTGGAGTGCGCTAGCGGGGGCTACGCAGTATTTT.

This clone was seen many times. The J gene is TRBJ2-2, the V gene TRBV29-1; a weak D match, TRBD1 (5 bases). Looked up from germline, CDR1 is SQVTM and CDR2 is ANQGSEA. V was clipped by 0 bases and J by 7 bases, with 9 bases between them. This CDR3 region has 13 residues. This chain's CDR3 is CSVEDQGFGELFF. The CDR3 region has the DNA TGCAGCGTTGAAGATCAGGGTTTCGGGGAGCTGTTTTTT.

The chain uses TRBV20-1 and TRBJ1-2; no clear D. Germline loops: CDR1 DFQATT, CDR2 SNEGSKA (reference sequence). The CDR3 length is 10 residues. V lost 6 bases, J lost 6 bases, and 8 bases lay in between. CDR3 nucleotide sequence: TGCAGTGCCACACAGCATGGCTACACCTTC. This codes for CSATQHGYTF.

V usage is TRBV5-5 and J usage is TRBJ2-7, with TRBD1 matching over 8 bases. The V segment lost 0 bases and the J segment 0 bases; nucleotides outside the gene matches: 2. Looked up from germline, CDR1 is SGHKS and CDR2 is YYEKEE (reference sequence). This CDR3 region has 15 residues. CDR3 DNA sequence: TGTGCCAGCAGCTTGGGGCAGGGGGCCTCCTACGAGCAGTACTTC. Encoded protein: CASSLGQGASYEQYF.

The genes are TRBV10-1 and TRBJ1-2; possibly TRBD1 for D (5 bases). Per germline, CDR1 WNHNN and CDR2 SYGVQD (reference sequence). The length of the CDR3 is 14 residues. Trimming left V 6 bases short and J 0 bases short, with 11 bases between. DNA for the CDR3: TGCGCCAGCAGAATGGACAAGCCTAACTATGGCTACACCTTC. The encoded protein is CASRMDKPNYGYTF.

This chain uses TRBV6-1 with TRBJ2-7; tentative D call: TRBD2 (5 bases). The CDR3 spans 14 residues. Trimming pared 3 bases from V and 6 bases from J, leaving 15 bases between. The germline CDR1 and CDR2 sequences are MNHNS and SASEGT. The CDR3 region is CASSDVGKGSEQYF. Written as DNA, the CDR3 is TGTGCCAGCAGTGATGTCGGGAAAGGGAGCGAGCAGTACTTC.

The V and J genes are TRBV3-1 (or the pseudogene TRBV3-2) and TRBJ1-5; 7 bases map to TRBD1. The V gene end was trimmed by 3 bases and the J gene end by 4 bases; junction bases not matched to a gene: 3. CDR1 and CDR2 from the germline V gene are LGHDT and YNNKEL (reference sequence). The CDR3 is 14 amino acids. In nucleotides, the CDR3 is TGTGCCAGCAGCCAGGGACAGAGTAATCAGCCCCAGCATTTT. It encodes CASSQGQSNQPQHF.